These 26 T cell receptor beta chains came from one sample sequenced in a study of blood T cell repertoires in COVID-19. Only in-frame clones appear in the TCRdb table, and some are missing; sequencing was by immunoSEQ multiplex PCR. The sample lists around 140,000 clones, about four fifths occurring once. The sample was peripheral blood. Receptors originate from a man between 70 and 80 years old who had recovered from COVID-19.

The V call is TRBV19, the J call TRBJ2-7, with 13 bases that match TRBD2. This CDR3 is built from 15 residues. J lost 5 bases, V lost 6 bases, and 7 bases had no gene match. Germline V lookup: CDR1 LNHDA, CDR2 SQIVND (reference sequence). CDR3 nucleotides: TGTGCCAGTAGCCACCGGACTAGCGGGAGCAACGAGCAGTACTTC. This codes for CASSHRTSGSNEQYF. The full variable domain, completed using reference TRBV19 and TRBJ2-7, is DGGITQSPKYLFRKEGQNVTLSCEQNLNHDAMYWYRQDPGQGLRLIYYSQIVNDFQKGDIAEGYSVSREKKESFPLTVTSAQKNPTAFYLCASSHRTSGSNEQYFGPGTRLTVT.

The chain uses TRBV6-2 or TRBV6-3 and TRBJ2-1; D may be TRBD2 (6 bases). The CDR3 covers 14 residues. The V gene's germline CDR1 is MNHEY and CDR2 SVGEGT. The V and J ends lost 4 bases and 6 bases respectively, with 13 bases between them. As DNA, the CDR3 is TGTGCCAGCAGTTTAGCGTGGCGGGGCAATGAGCAGTTCTTC. The encoded protein is CASSLAWRGNEQFF.

The V and J genes are TRBV10-3 and TRBJ2-7; 9 positions agree with TRBD2. V lost 3 bases to trimming and J lost 3 bases; unmatched junction nucleotides: 9. Germline lookup yields CDR1 ENHRY and CDR2 SYGVKD. The CDR3 spans 16 residues. CDR3 sequence reads: CAISDVMWTSDYEQYF. The CDR3 DNA sequence: TGTGCCATCAGTGATGTTATGTGGACTAGCGACTACGAGCAGTACTTC.

The chain joins TRBV7-2 to TRBJ2-3; maybe TRBD2 (5 bases). Germline CDR1 SGHTA, CDR2 FQGNSA. The CDR3 is made up of 13 amino acids. Trimming left V 0 bases short and J 11 bases short, with 12 bases between. In DNA, the CDR3 is TGTGCCAGCAGCTTAGCGTACCATGAGGGGCAGTATTTT. Its translation: CASSLAYHEGQYF. The full variable domain, rest sourced from reference TRBV7-2 and TRBJ2-3, is GAGVSQSPSNKVTEKGKDVELRCDPISGHTALYWYRQSLGQGLEFLIYFQGNSAPDKSGLPSDRFSAERTGGSVSTLTIQRTQQEDSAVYLCASSLAYHEGQYFGPGTRLTVL.

The chain links TRBV24-1 to TRBJ2-1; TRBD2 agrees at 10 bases. Germline V gene data show CDR1 as KGHDR and CDR2 as SFDVKD. The CDR3 runs to 18 residues. V shed 3 bases, J shed 9 bases, and the junction held 16 bases outside the gene matches. In DNA, the CDR3 is TGTGCCACCAGTGATCTCCCCCGTGGGGCTAGCGGGAGTAGTGAGCAGTTCTTC. This encodes CATSDLPRGASGSSEQFF.

The rearrangement links TRBV3-1 (or the pseudogene TRBV3-2) to TRBJ2-3, with 15 bases that match TRBD2. The CDR3 is 18 residues long. J lost 6 bases, V lost 4 bases, and 11 bases had no gene match. CDR1 is LGHDT and CDR2 is YNNKEL in the germline V gene (reference sequence). The CDR3 reads CASSPGLAGGPGGDTQYF. Written as DNA, the CDR3 is TGTGCCAGCAGCCCAGGACTAGCGGGAGGGCCGGGAGGTGATACGCAGTATTTT.

The rearrangement uses TRBV27 and TRBJ2-7; TRBD2 is a possible D gene (6 bases). The CDR3 runs 15 residues. Per the germline V gene, CDR1 is MNHEY and CDR2 is SMNVEV (reference sequence). V lost 5 bases to trimming and J lost 3 bases, with 17 bases between them. CDR3 bases: TGTGCCAGCAGTATCTTCGGGGGAGAGTTCTACGAGCAGTACTTC. Protein: CASSIFGGEFYEQYF.

This clone has at least ten counts. This chain joins TRBV7-9 and TRBJ2-7; perhaps TRBD2 as D (5 bases). From germline, CDR1 is SEHNR and CDR2 FQNEAQ (reference sequence). Trimming removed 5 bases from V and 2 bases from J, with 19 bases in between. CDR3 size: 16 residues. CDR3 loop: CASSPPAASGAYEQYF. DNA of the CDR3: TGTGCCAGCAGCCCGCCGGCGGCCAGCGGAGCCTACGAGCAGTACTTC.

This clone was counted once. The rearrangement links TRBV6-5 to TRBJ2-1; 13 nucleotides line up with TRBD2. Unmatched junction bases numbered 2, after V lost 5 bases and J lost 4 bases. The CDR3 is 15 amino acids. Germline loops: CDR1 MNHEY, CDR2 SVGAGI. The CDR3 region has the DNA TGTGCCAGCAGTCGGGGACTAGCGGGATACAATGAGCAGTTCTTC. Its translation: CASSRGLAGYNEQFF.

There are many counts of this clone. The chain has TRBV30 and TRBJ1-2, with D uncertain. Germline CDR1 is GTSNPN and CDR2 is SVGIG (reference sequence). CDR3 size: 16 residues. The germline V and J ends were trimmed by 0 bases and 8 bases, with 22 bases remaining between them. The CDR3 coding sequence is TGTGCCTGGAGTGTGGCAGGCGGGGTGAGGGTTCAGGGCTACACCTTC. Its protein product is CAWSVAGGVRVQGYTF.

The rearrangement joins TRBV27 to TRBJ2-1; 7 bases are shared with TRBD1. CDR1 MNHEY and CDR2 SMNVEV come from the germline V gene (reference sequence). V trimming: 7 bases; J trimming: 8 bases; junction bases outside the gene matches: 5. The CDR3 covers 12 residues. CDR3 amino acids: CASNRGGDEQFF. In DNA, the CDR3 is TGTGCCAGCAACCGAGGGGGCGATGAGCAGTTCTTC.

The chain is built from TRBV11-2 and TRBJ2-7, with 10 nucleotides matching TRBD2. J was trimmed by 0 bases and V by 0 bases; bases with no gene match: 8. The CDR3 sequence is 18 residues long. Germline assignment: CDR1 SGHAT and CDR2 FQNNGV. In DNA, the CDR3 is TGTGCCAGCAGCTTAGATGAACTAGCGGGGTGGAGCTCCTACGAGCAGTACTTC. This translates into CASSLDELAGWSSYEQYF.

V and J are TRBV5-1 and TRBJ2-7; no clear D gene. The ends were cut back, 2 bases at V and 2 bases at J, with 8 bases in the middle. Germline V CDR1 and CDR2: SGHRS, YFSETQ. CDR3 length: 13 residues. The CDR3 region is CASSFSLAYEQYF. The CDR3 DNA reads TGCGCCAGCAGCTTCTCTTTAGCCTACGAGCAGTACTTC.

Note on this clone: Given a much more abundant clone one base away, this may be a read error. V usage is TRBV7-9 and J usage is TRBJ2-2; TRBD1 matches 7 bases. Germline V gene data show CDR1 as SEHNR and CDR2 as FQNEAQ (reference sequence). The CDR3 has 13 amino acids. V lost 2 bases, J lost 6 bases, and 0 bases stayed unmatched. The CDR3: CASSLQGAGELFF. The DNA for the CDR3 is TGTGCCAGCAGCTTACAGGGGGCCGGGGAGCTGTTTTTT.

This clone was counted ten times or more. The chain recombines TRBV7-9 with TRBJ2-7, with 10 positions matching TRBD1. The V segment lost 3 bases and the J segment 9 bases; nucleotides outside the gene matches: 11. This CDR3 has 15 residues. The germline gives CDR1 SEHNR, CDR2 FQNEAQ (reference sequence). The DNA of the CDR3 is TGTGCCAGCAGCTTGGACAGGGGGGTCTCCTTGGGGCAGTACTTC. Translated, it gives CASSLDRGVSLGQYF. The full variable domain, in which reference TRBV7-9 and TRBJ2-7 provide the parts outside the CDR3, is DTGVSQNPRHKITKRGQNVTFRCDPISEHNRLYWYRQTLGQGPEFLTYFQNEAQLEKSRLLSDRFSAERPKGSFSTLEIQRTEQGDSAMYLCASSLDRGVSLGQYFGPGTRLTVT.

V usage is TRBV6-5 and J usage is TRBJ1-4, with TRBD1 identical over 7 bases. Trimming removed 6 bases from V and 8 bases from J; junction bases left unmatched: 12. This CDR3 has 15 residues. Looked up from germline, CDR1 is MNHEY and CDR2 is SVGAGI. The CDR3 loop reads CASRPLRGKDEKLFF. The CDR3 nucleotides read TGTGCCAGCAGACCCCTCAGGGGGAAGGACGAAAAACTGTTTTTT.

This clone was seen more than once but under ten times. This chain links TRBV14 with TRBJ2-7, with 13 bases fitting TRBD2. Unmatched junction bases numbered 7, after V lost 5 bases and J lost 3 bases. This CDR3 contains 16 residues. CDR1 and CDR2 from the germline V gene are SGHDN and FVKESK. This chain's CDR3 is CASSLFGTSGNYEQYF. The CDR3 DNA is TGTGCCAGCAGCTTGTTCGGGACTAGCGGGAACTACGAGCAGTACTTC.

This chain connects TRBV19 to TRBJ2-1; 10 nucleotides match TRBD2. This CDR3 is built from 16 residues. Trimming cost V 2 bases and J 3 bases; bases outside gene matches: 4. Germline-derived CDR1 and CDR2 are LNHDA and SQIVND (reference sequence). CDR3: CASSITTSGYYNEQFF. The DNA for the CDR3 is TGTGCCAGTAGTATAACGACTAGCGGGTACTACAATGAGCAGTTCTTC.

This rearrangement joins TRBV5-4 to TRBJ1-2, with D tentatively TRBD1 (6 bases). The CDR3 loop spans 18 amino acids. Per germline, CDR1 SGHNT and CDR2 YYREEE (reference sequence). The germline V and J ends were trimmed by 2 bases and 4 bases, with 24 bases remaining between them. The CDR3 protein is CASSFGPSGMGGAYGYTF. Here the CDR3 DNA reads TGTGCCAGCAGCTTCGGGCCCTCCGGGATGGGGGGGGCCTATGGCTACACCTTC.

This clone appeared a few times. The V gene is TRBV18, the J gene TRBJ2-2; 7 bases fit TRBD1. Germline CDR1 reads KGHSH; CDR2 reads LQKENI. The CDR3 sequence is 15 residues long. V dropped 6 bases and J dropped 0; count of bases not matched to a gene: 4. CDR3 loop: CASSEGTANTGELFF. The CDR3 DNA sequence: TGTGCCAGCTCGGAAGGGACAGCGAACACCGGGGAGCTGTTTTTT.

This chain connects TRBV19 to TRBJ2-7; 10 nucleotides match TRBD1. J was trimmed by 4 bases and V by 6 bases; bases with no gene match: 9. The CDR3 runs to 15 residues. In germline, CDR1 is LNHDA, CDR2 SQIVND (reference sequence). The CDR3 nucleotides read TGTGCCAGTAGCACGGGACAGGGGACCCGATACGAGCAGTACTTC. Encoded protein: CASSTGQGTRYEQYF.

This clone was counted ten times or more. The chain links TRBV6-5 to TRBJ2-5; the D is unclear. CDR1 MNHEY and CDR2 SVGAGI come from the germline V gene. This CDR3 spans 14 amino acids. Trimming cost V 0 bases and J 4 bases, with 9 bases left between them. This chain's CDR3 is CASSYSFGPETQYF. The CDR3, as DNA: TGTGCCAGCAGTTACTCGTTTGGGCCAGAGACCCAGTACTTC.

This sequence joins TRBV18 and TRBJ1-2; 7 bases fit TRBD1. The CDR3 contains 15 residues. Germline lookup yields CDR1 KGHSH and CDR2 LQKENI. The V segment lost 0 bases and the J segment 2 bases; nucleotides outside the gene matches: 3. CDR3 DNA: TGTGCCAGCTCACCACCCGAGACAGGGAACTATGGCTACACCTTC. Its protein product is CASSPPETGNYGYTF.

This chain links TRBV5-6 with TRBJ1-2, with 12 bases aligning to TRBD1. V lost 4 bases and J lost 5; bases outside the gene matches: 3. The germline gives CDR1 SGHDT, CDR2 YYEEEE. This CDR3 has 14 amino acids. The CDR3 is CASSMGQGAYGYTF. CDR3 nucleotide sequence: TGTGCCAGCAGCATGGGACAGGGGGCTTATGGCTACACCTTC.

The V and J genes are TRBV19 and TRBJ1-3; D not certain. The germline V gene encodes CDR1 LNHDA and CDR2 SQIVND (reference sequence). This CDR3 is 13 amino acids long. V was trimmed by 3 bases and J by 2 bases, leaving 5 bases between them. CDR3 protein: CASSILAGNTIYF. The CDR3 nucleotides are TGTGCCAGTAGTATCCTTGCTGGAAACACCATATATTTT.

This chain connects TRBV4-3 to TRBJ2-7; possible D gene TRBD1, 5 bases. Trimming cost V 1 base and J 3 bases, with 13 bases left between them. The V gene's germline CDR1 is LGHNA and CDR2 YSLEER. The CDR3 has 15 amino acids. The CDR3: CASSQGPRQNYEQYF. The CDR3 nucleotides read TGCGCCAGCAGCCAAGGGCCCAGACAGAACTACGAGCAGTACTTC.